The sequence of this T cell receptor beta chain was determined in a study of blood T cell repertoires in COVID-19. This clone was detected only once. Profiling relied on immunoSEQ multiplex PCR, and the TCRdb table lists in-frame clones only, not all of them. The sample yields approximately 350,000 clones, about 88% seen once. Trimming took off 1 base at V and 4 bases at J, with 5 bases between the two ends. The CDR3 spans 13 residues. Germline V CDR1 and CDR2: MNHNY, SVGAGI (reference sequence). The sequencing input was peripheral blood. J is TRBJ2-1 and V is TRBV6-6, with unresolved D. This sequence originates from a woman between 55 and 75 years old with COVID-19, enrolled during active disease. The CDR3, as DNA: TGTGCCAGCAGTTACTTCCCTTACAATGAGCAGTTCTTC. It encodes CASSYFPYNEQFF.